Presented here are 9 T cell receptor beta chains from one specimen sequenced in a study of T cells in Graves' hyperthyroidism and ophthalmopathy. TCR beta CDR3 regions were amplified from RNA transcripts. The HTBI primer set was used in a first-round RT-PCR of the TCR CDR3. In TCRdb, the multiplex PCR reads were re-called with MiXCR into one record per CDR3 protein. The data hold around 300,000 distinct CDR3 sequences, with approximately 14% observed a single time. The sequenced sample was blood. These receptors all stem from a woman between 45 and 60 years old with Graves' hyperthyroidism that later progressed to Graves' ophthalmopathy.

This clonotype was seen ten or more times. The chain is built from TRBV6-6 and TRBJ2-3, with D hard to call. With 0 bases removed from V and 2 bases from J, the gap between germline ends came to 15 bases. This CDR3 contains 17 residues. The germline V gene encodes CDR1 MNHNY and CDR2 SVGAGI (reference sequence). CDR3 nucleotides: TGTGCCAGCAGTTACTCTTTTAGCCCCCCAACCACAGATACGCAGTATTTT. Protein: CASSYSFSPPTTDTQYF.

This clonotype was seen repeatedly, ten times or more. The chain uses TRBV7-9 and TRBJ1-4; maybe TRBD1 (5 bases). Between the trimmed V and J ends, which lost 2 bases and 7 bases, there was a span of 14 bases. Germline CDR1 SEHNR, CDR2 FQNEAQ (reference sequence). The CDR3 length is 15 residues. This CDR3 reads CASSLSPGTAEKLFF. The CDR3 DNA is TGTGCCAGCAGCTTAAGCCCCGGGACCGCTGAAAAACTGTTTTTT.

At least ten counts were recorded for this clonotype. V usage is TRBV28 and J usage is TRBJ2-2; the match to TRBD2 covers 9 bases. V was clipped by 3 bases and J by 7 bases; unmatched bases: 9. Germline V lookup: CDR1 MDHEN, CDR2 SYDVKM. This CDR3 contains 16 residues. The CDR3 reads CASSFVIAGAHGELFF. DNA of the CDR3: TGTGCCAGCAGTTTCGTGATAGCGGGAGCACACGGGGAGCTGTTTTTT.

This clonotype has only a few counts. The chain is built from TRBV5-4 and TRBJ2-1; D perhaps matches TRBD1 (6 bases). V was pared by 4 bases and J by 0 bases, with 20 bases between. The CDR3 has 18 residues. Germline CDR1 reads SGHNT; CDR2 reads YYREEE (reference sequence). CDR3 sequence reads: CASSRPGTHESSYNEQFF. The CDR3 DNA reads as TGTGCCAGCAGCCGACCCGGGACACACGAGAGCTCCTACAATGAGCAGTTCTTC.

This clonotype was found many times. The chain combines TRBV28 with TRBJ1-1, with 7 nucleotides matching TRBD1. CDR1 is MDHEN, CDR2 SYDVKM, per germline. Germline trimming cut 2 bases from V and 4 bases from J; bases unmatched to any gene: 4. The CDR3 contains 14 residues. The CDR3 nucleotides are TGTGCCAGCAGTTTACAGGGGGGCGTCACTGAAGCTTTCTTT. Residues: CASSLQGGVTEAFF.

The sample holds one count of this clonotype. This sequence joins TRBV12-5 and TRBJ1-1; 8 positions agree with TRBD1. Trimming cost V 4 bases and J 8 bases; bases outside gene matches: 3. From germline, CDR1 is LGHNT and CDR2 FRNRAP. The CDR3 runs to 12 residues. CDR3 nucleotide sequence: TGTGCTAGTGGTTCCCGACAGGGGGAAGCTTTCTTT. It encodes CASGSRQGEAFF.

This clonotype was picked up many times. J is TRBJ2-3 and V is TRBV9; the D gene is possibly TRBD1 (6 bases). This CDR3 region has 15 residues. Germline assignment: CDR1 SGDLS and CDR2 YYNGEE. V was cut by 4 bases and J by 0 bases, with 12 bases left in between. The chain's CDR3 is CASSLGQTSTDTQYF. As DNA, the CDR3 is TGTGCCAGCAGCCTTGGACAGACTAGCACAGATACGCAGTATTTT.

The V and J genes are TRBV5-1 and TRBJ1-3; 8 bases line up with TRBD1. The V and J ends lost 1 base and 4 bases, in that order; junction bases with no gene match: 4. The CDR3 loop spans 15 amino acids. Germline lookup yields CDR1 SGHRS and CDR2 YFSETQ. CDR3 amino acids: CASSLLPGGGNTIYF. CDR3 coding DNA: TGCGCCAGCAGCTTGCTCCCAGGGGGCGGAAACACCATATATTTT.

This clonotype was detected ten times or more. The gene calls are TRBV29-1 and TRBJ1-5, with a possible D match to TRBD1 (5 bases). This CDR3 region has 13 residues. From germline, CDR1 is SQVTM and CDR2 ANQGSEA. V was clipped by 4 bases and J by 3 bases, with 10 bases between them. The CDR3 is CSVAGEINQPQHF. CDR3 DNA: TGCAGCGTTGCGGGGGAAATCAATCAGCCCCAGCATTTT.